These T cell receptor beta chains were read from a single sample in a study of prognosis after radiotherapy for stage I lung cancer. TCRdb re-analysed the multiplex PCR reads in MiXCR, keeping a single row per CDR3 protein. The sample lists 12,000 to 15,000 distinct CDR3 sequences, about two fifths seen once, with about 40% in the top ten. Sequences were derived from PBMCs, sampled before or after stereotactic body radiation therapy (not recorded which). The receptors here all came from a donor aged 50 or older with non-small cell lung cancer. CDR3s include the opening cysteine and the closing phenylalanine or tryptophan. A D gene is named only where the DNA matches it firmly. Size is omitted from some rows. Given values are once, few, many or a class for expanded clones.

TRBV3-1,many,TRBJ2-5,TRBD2,TGTGCCAGCAGCCAAGTTGTAGCGGGAGGGGGAGAGACCCAGTACTTC,CASSQVVAGGGETQYF
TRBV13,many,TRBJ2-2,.,TGTGCCAGCAGCTTCCCGGGGACCGGGTCATACGGGGAGCTGTTTTTT,CASSFPGTGSYGELFF
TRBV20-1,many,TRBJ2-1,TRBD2,TGCAGTGCTGGGGACCGACTAGCGGGAGGGCTGAATGAGCAGTTCTTC,CSAGDRLAGGLNEQFF
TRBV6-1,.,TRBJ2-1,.,TGTGCCAGCAGTGAAGGAAACCAAGTGTGGGAACGGTACAGTGAGCAGTTCTTC,CASSEGNQVWERYSEQFF
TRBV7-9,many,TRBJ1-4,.,TGTGCCAGCAGCTTAGGAGACAGAAATAATGAAAAACTGTTTTTT,CASSLGDRNNEKLFF
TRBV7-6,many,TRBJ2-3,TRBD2,TGTGCCAGCAGCCCCTGGACTAGCGGGGGGGCTGATACGCAGTATTTT,CASSPWTSGGADTQYF
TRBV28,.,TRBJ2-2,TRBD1,TGTGCCAGCAGTTTAGGATGGAAAGGGACAGTGATAACCGGGGAGCTGTTTTTT,CASSLGWKGTVITGELFF
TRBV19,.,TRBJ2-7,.,TGTGCCAGTAGTTGTAGCGGGCCCGGACAGTCGAGCTCCTACGAGCAGTACTTC,CASSCSGPGQSSSYEQYF
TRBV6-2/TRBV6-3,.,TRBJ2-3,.,TGTGCCAGCAGTGACTCGTCCATCGGGTGGGCCCCGCCTCAGTATTTT,CASSDSSIGWAPPQYF
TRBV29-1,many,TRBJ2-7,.,TGCAGCGTTGGACGGAACTCCTACGAGCAGTACTTC,CSVGRNSYEQYF
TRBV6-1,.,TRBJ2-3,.,TGTGCCAGCAGTATTCAAAGGGCGGATACGAAGTATTTT,CASSIQRADTKYF
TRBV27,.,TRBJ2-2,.,TGTGCCAGCAGTTTATCCGGCAGGGTGATCACCGGGGAGCTGTTTTTT,CASSLSGRVITGELFF
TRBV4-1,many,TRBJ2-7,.,TGCGCCAGCAGCCAAGAGAGTCTGTCAGTGCCCTACGAGCAGTACTTC,CASSQESLSVPYEQYF
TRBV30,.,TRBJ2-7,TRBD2,TGTGCCTGGACCAGACTAGCGGGAGGCTACGAGCAGTACTTC,CAWTRLAGGYEQYF
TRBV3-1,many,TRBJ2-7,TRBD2,TGTGCCAGCAGCCAGGGGACTAGCGGGGGGTACGAGCAGTACTTC,CASSQGTSGGYEQYF
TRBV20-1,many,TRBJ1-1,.,TGCAGTGCTACGAGAGGGGGAACAGGTCCCACTGAAGCTTTCTTT,CSATRGGTGPTEAFF
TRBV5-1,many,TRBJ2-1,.,TGCGCCAGCAGCTTCCGGGAAATTTTCGGTGAGCAGTTCTTC,CASSFREIFGEQFF
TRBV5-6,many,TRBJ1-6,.,TGTGCCAGCAGCCGGGGGACCCTGGGTAATTCACCCCTCCACTTT,CASSRGTLGNSPLHF
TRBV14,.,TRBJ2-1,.,TGTGCCAGCAGCCCCCTCCTAGCGTGGGGCAATGAGCAGTTCTTC,CASSPLLAWGNEQFF
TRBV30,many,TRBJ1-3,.,TGTGCCTGGAGTGTACGGTTCAAAGGGACAAGCTCTGGAAACACCATATATTTT,CAWSVRFKGTSSGNTIYF
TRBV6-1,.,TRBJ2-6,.,TGTGCCAGCGGACCCAGGGGGGCTGGGGCCAACGTCCTGAATTTC,CASGPRGAGANVLNF
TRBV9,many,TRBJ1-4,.,TGTGCCAGCAGCCTCGATGCGGGAGGGACCATCGAAAAACTGTTTTTT,CASSLDAGGTIEKLFF
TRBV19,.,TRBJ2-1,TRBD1,TGTGCCAGTAGTGCGGGGGACAGGGGTGTCAATGAGCAGTTCTTC,CASSAGDRGVNEQFF
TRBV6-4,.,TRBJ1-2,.,TGTGCCAGCAGTGAAGTGGATCGGTGCTACACCTTC,CASSEVDRCYTF
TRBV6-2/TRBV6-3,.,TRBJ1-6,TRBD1,TGTGCCAGCAGTGAAGGGACAGGTCAGGGTTCACCCCTCCACTTT,CASSEGTGQGSPLHF
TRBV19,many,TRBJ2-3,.,TGTGCCAGTAGTATGGCCCGAAGCACAGATACGCAGTATTTT,CASSMARSTDTQYF
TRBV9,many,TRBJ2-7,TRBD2,TGTGCCAGCAGCGTAGGGACTAGCGGGGGGGCCGAGGAGCAGTACTTC,CASSVGTSGGAEEQYF
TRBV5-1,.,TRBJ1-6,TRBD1,TGCGCCAGCAGCTTACAGGGGGCTCAATCACCCCTCCACTTT,CASSLQGAQSPLHF
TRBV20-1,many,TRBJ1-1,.,TGCAGTGCTAGCGCCTTTCGGGGATACACTGAAGCTTTCTTT,CSASAFRGYTEAFF
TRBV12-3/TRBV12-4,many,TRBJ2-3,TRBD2,TGTGCCAGCAGTTCGAGAGGCGGGGGGGCCAGAGATACGCAGTATTTT,CASSSRGGGARDTQYF
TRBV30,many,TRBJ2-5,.,TGTGCCTGGAGTGTGTCGGGGACCAGGGGATTCTACTTC,CAWSVSGTRGFYF
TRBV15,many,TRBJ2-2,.,TGTGCCACCAGCAGAGAGCTTGAGGCGCCCGGGGAGCTGTTTTTT,CATSRELEAPGELFF
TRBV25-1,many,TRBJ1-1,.,TGTGCCAGCAGTGAATTACGCAGGGGAGGGACCGAGGAAGTGGGCACTGAAGCTTTCTTT,CASSELRRGGTEEVGTEAFF
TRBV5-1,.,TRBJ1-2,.,TGCGCCAGCAGCTTAGGATTTTCTGGCATTGGGGCGAGTGGCTACACCTTC,CASSLGFSGIGASGYTF
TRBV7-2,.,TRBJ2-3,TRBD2,TGTGCCAGCAGCTTAGCTGCTAGCGGGGGGATATATACGCAGTATTTT,CASSLAASGGIYTQYF
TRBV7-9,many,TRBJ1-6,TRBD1,TGTGCCAGCAGCCCCGACAGGGTTTCACCCCTCCACTTT,CASSPDRVSPLHF
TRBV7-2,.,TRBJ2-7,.,TGTGCCAGCAGCTTATCCTGGTTTTCCTACGAGCAGTACTTC,CASSLSWFSYEQYF